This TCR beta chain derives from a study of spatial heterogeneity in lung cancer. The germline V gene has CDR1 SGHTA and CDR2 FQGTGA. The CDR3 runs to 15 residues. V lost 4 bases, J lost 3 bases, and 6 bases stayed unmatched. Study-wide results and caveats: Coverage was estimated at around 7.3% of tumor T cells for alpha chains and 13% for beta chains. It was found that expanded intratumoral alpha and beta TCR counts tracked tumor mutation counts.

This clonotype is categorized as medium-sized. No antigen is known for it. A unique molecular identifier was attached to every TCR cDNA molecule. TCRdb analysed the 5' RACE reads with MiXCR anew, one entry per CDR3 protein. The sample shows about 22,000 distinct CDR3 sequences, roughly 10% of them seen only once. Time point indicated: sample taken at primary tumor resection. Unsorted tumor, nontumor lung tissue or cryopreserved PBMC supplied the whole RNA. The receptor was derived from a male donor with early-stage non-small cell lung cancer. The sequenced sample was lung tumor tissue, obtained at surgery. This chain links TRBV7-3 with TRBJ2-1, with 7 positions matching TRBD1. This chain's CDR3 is CASSSTGSYYNEQFF. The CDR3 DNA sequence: TGTGCCAGCAGCTCGACAGGGAGCTACTACAATGAGCAGTTCTTC. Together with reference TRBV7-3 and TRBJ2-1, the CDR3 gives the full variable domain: GAGVSQTPSNKVTEKGKYVELRCDPISGHTALYWYRQSLGQGPEFLIYFQGTGAADDSGLPNDRFFAVRPEGSVSTLKIQRTERGDSAVYLCASSSTGSYYNEQFFGPGTRLTVL.